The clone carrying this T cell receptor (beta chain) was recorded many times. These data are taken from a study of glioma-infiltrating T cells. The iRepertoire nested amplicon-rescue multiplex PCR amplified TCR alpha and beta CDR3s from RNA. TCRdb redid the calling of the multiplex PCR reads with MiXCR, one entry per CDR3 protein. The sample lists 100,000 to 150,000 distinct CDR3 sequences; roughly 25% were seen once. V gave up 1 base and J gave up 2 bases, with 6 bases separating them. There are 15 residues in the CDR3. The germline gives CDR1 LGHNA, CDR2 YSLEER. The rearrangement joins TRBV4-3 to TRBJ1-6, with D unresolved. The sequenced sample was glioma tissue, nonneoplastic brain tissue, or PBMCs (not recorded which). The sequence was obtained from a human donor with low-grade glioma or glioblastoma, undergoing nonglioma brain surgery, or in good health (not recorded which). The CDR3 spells CASSQGRAYNSPLHF. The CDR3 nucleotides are TGCGCCAGCAGCCAAGGCCGAGCCTATAATTCACCCCTCCACTTT.